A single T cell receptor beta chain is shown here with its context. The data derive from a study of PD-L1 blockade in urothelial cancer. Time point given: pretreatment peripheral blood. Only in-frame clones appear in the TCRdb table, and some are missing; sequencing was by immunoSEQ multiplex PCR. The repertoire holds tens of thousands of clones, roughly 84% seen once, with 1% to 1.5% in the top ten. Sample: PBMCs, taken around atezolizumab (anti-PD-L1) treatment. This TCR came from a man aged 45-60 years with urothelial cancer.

CDR3 DNA sequence: TGCGCCAGCAGCTCAGGCGGGGGACCTCAAGAGACCCAGTACTTC. Translation: CASSSGGGPQETQYF. The J gene is TRBJ2-5, the V gene TRBV5-1; 7 bases map to TRBD2. The CDR3 runs to 15 residues. The V gene end was trimmed by 3 bases and the J gene end by 2 bases; junction bases not matched to a gene: 7. The germline CDR1 and CDR2 sequences are SGHRS and YFSETQ.